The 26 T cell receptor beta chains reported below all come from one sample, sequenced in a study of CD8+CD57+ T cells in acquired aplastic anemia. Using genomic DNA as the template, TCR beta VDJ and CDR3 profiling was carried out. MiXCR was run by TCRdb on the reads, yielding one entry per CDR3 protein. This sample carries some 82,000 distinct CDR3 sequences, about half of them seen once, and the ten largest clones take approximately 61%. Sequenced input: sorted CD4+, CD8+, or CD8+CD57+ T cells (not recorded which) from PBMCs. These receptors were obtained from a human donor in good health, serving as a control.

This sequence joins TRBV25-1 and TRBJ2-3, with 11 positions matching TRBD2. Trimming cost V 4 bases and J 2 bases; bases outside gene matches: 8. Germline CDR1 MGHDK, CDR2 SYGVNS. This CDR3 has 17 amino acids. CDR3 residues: CASSARGLAGFTDTQYF. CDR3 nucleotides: TGTGCCAGCAGTGCTAGAGGACTAGCGGGTTTCACAGATACGCAGTATTTT.

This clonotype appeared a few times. Here the CDR3 DNA reads TGTGCCACCAGTGATTCGGGACAGGACACCGGGGAGCTGTTTTTT. Translating gives CATSDSGQDTGELFF. This sequence joins TRBV24-1 and TRBJ2-2; TRBD1 agrees at 8 bases. V was clipped by 2 bases and J by 3 bases; unmatched bases: 1. CDR3 length equals 15 residues. Looked up from germline, CDR1 is KGHDR and CDR2 is SFDVKD.

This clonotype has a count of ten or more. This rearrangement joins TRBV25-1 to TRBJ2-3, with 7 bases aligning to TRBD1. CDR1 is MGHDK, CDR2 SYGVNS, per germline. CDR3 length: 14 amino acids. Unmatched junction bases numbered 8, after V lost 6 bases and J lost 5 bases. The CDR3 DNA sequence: TGTGCCAGCAGGGAACTGACAGGGTTAGATACGCAGTATTTT. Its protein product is CASRELTGLDTQYF.

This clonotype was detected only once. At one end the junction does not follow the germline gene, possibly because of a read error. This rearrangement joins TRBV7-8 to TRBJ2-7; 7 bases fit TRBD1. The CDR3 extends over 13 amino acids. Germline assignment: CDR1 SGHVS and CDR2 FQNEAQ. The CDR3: CASSLGQSFERHF. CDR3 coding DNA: TGTGCCAGCAGCTTGGGACAGTCTTTCGAGCGGCACTTC.

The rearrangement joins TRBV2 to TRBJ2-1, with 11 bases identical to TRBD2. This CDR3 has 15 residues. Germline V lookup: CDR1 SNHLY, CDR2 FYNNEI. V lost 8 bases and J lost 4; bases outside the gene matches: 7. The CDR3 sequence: CASHSLAGGYNEQFF. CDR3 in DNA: TGTGCCAGCCACTCGTTAGCGGGAGGGTACAATGAGCAGTTCTTC.

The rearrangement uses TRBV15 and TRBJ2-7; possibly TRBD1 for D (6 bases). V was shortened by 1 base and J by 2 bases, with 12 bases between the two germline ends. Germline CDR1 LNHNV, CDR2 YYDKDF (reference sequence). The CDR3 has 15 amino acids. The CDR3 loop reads CATSRAGTPTYEQYF. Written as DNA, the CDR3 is TGTGCCACCAGCAGAGCCGGGACACCTACCTACGAGCAGTACTTC. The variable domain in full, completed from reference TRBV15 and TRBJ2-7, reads DAMVIQNPRYQVTQFGKPVTLSCSQTLNHNVMYWYQQKSSQAPKLLFHYYDKDFNNEADTPDNFQSRRPNTSFCFLDIRSPGLGDTAMYLCATSRAGTPTYEQYFGPGTRLTVT.

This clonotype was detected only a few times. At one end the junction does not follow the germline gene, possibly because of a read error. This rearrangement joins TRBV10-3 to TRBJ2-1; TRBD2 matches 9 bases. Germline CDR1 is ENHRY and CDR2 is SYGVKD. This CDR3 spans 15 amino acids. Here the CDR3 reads CASSHSGGAINEQFF. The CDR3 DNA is TGTGCCAGCAGTCATAGCGGGGGAGCTATTAATGAGCAGTTCTTC.

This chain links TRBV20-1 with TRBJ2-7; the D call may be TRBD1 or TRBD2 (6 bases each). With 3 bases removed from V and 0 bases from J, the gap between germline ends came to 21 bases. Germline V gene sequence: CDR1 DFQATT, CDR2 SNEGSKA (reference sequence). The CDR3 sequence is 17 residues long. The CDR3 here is CSASDRRGNPSSYEQYF. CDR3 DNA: TGCAGTGCTAGTGACAGGCGCGGGAACCCGAGCTCCTACGAGCAGTACTTC.

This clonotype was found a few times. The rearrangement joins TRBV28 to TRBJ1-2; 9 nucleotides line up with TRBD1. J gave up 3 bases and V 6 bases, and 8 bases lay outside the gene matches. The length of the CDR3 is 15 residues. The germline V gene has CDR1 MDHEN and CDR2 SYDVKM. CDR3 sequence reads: CASRDTGGGYYGYTF. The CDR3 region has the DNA TGTGCCAGCAGGGACACAGGGGGCGGATACTATGGCTACACCTTC.

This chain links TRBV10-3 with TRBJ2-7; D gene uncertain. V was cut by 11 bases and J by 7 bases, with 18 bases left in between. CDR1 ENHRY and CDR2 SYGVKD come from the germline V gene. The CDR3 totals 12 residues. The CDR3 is CAVRASMGEQYF. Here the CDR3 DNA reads TGTGCCGTCCGGGCTTCGATGGGGGAGCAGTACTTC.

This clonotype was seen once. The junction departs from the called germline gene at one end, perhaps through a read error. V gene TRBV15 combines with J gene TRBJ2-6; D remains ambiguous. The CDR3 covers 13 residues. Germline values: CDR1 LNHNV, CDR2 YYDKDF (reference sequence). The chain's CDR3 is CATSRDLDPFEAF. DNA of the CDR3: TGTGCCACCAGCAGAGATCTTGACCCGTTCGAAGCTTTC.

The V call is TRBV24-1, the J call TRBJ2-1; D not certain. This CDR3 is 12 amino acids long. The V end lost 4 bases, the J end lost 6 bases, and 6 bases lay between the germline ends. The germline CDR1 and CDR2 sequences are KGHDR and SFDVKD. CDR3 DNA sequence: TGTGCCACCAGTGACGGGTGCAATGAGCAGTTCTTC. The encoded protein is CATSDGCNEQFF.

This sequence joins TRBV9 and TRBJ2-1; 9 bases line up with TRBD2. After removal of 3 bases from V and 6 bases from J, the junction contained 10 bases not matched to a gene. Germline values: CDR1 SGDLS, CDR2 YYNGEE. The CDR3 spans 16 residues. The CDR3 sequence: CASSETPGLALNEQFF. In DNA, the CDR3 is TGTGCCAGCAGCGAGACCCCGGGACTAGCTCTCAATGAGCAGTTCTTC.

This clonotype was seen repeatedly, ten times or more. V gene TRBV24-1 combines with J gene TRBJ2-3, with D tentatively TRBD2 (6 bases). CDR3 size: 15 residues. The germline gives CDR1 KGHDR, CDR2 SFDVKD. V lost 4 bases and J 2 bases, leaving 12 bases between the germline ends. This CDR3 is CATSEAASVTDTQYF. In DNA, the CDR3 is TGTGCCACCAGTGAGGCCGCTAGCGTCACAGATACGCAGTATTTT.

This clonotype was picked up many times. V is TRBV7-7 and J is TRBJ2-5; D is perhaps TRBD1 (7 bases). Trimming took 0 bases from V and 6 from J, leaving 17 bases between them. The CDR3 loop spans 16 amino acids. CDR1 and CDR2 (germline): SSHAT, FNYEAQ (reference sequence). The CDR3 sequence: CASSLALTGEVKTQYF. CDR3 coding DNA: TGTGCCAGCAGCTTAGCTCTCACAGGGGAGGTTAAGACCCAGTACTTC.

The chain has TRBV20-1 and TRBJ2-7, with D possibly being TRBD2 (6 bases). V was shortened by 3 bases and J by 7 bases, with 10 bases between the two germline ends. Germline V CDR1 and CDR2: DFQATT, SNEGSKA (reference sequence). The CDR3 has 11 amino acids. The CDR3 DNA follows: TGCAGTGCTAGCGGGGCGGGGGAGCAGTACTTC. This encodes CSASGAGEQYF.

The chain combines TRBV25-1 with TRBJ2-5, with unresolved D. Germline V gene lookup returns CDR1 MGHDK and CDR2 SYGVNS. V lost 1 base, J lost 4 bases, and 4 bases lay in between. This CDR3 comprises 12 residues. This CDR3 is CASSESLETQYF. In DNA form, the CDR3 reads TGTGCCAGCAGTGAATCGTTAGAGACCCAGTACTTC.

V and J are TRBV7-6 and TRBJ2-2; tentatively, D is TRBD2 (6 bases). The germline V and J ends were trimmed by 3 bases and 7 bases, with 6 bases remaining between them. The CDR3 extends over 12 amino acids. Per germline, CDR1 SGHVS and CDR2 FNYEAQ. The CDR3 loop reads CASSFGGGELFF. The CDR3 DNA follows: TGTGCCAGCAGCTTCGGGGGCGGGGAGCTGTTTTTT.

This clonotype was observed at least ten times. Here the CDR3 reads CASSLGQGPNTEAFF. The CDR3, as DNA: TGTGCCAGCAGTTTAGGGCAGGGACCGAACACTGAAGCTTTCTTT. The chain carries TRBV12-3 or TRBV12-4 and TRBJ1-1; weak D call: TRBD1 (5 bases). This CDR3 is built from 15 residues. Deletions cut 1 base from V and 1 base from J, with 10 bases between.

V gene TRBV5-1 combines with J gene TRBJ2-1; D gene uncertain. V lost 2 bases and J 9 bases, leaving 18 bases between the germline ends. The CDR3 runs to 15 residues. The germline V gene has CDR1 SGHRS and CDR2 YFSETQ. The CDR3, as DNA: TGCGCCAGCAGCTTAATGGCGGCCAAGTCCACTGAGCAGTTCTTC. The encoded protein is CASSLMAAKSTEQFF.

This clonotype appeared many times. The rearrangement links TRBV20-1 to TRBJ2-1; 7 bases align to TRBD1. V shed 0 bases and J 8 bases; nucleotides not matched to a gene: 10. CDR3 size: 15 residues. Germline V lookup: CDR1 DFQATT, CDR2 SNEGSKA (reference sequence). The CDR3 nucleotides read TGCAGTGCTAGAGATTCGGGCACAGGGGCGGATGAGCAGTTCTTC. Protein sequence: CSARDSGTGADEQFF.

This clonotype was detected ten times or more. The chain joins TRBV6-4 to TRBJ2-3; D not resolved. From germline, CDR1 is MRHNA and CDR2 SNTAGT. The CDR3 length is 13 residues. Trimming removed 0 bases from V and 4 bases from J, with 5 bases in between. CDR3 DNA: TGTGCCAGCAGTGACTCGAGCGCAGATACGCAGTATTTT. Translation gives CASSDSSADTQYF.

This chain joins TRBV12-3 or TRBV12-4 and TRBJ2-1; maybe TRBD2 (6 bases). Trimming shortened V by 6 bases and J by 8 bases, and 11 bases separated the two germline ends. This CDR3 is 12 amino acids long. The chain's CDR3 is CASSRGGDEQFF. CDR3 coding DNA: TGTGCCAGCAGCCGGGGAGGAGATGAGCAGTTCTTC.

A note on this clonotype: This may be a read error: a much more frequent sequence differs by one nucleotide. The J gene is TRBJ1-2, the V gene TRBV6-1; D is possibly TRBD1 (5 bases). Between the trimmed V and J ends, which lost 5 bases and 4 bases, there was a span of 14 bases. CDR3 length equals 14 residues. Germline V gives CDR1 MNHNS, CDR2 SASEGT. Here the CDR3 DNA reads TGTGCCAGCAGTAAAATCAGGAGGGGCTATGGCTACACCTTC. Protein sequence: CASSKIRRGYGYTF.

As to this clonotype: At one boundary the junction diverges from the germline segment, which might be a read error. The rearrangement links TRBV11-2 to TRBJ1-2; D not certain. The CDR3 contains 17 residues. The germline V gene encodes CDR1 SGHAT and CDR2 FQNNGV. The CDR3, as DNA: TGTGCCAGCAGCGTAAACAGTCTCGGCAGAACTAATTATGGCTACACCTTC. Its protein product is CASSVNSLGRTNYGYTF.

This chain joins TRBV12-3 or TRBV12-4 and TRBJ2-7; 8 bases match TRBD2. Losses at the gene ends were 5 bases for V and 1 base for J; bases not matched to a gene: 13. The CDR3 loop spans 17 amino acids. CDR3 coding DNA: TGTGCCAGCAGTCCCTCCAAAGGGGCGGGGGGATCCTACGAGCAGTACTTC. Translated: CASSPSKGAGGSYEQYF.